This T cell receptor (beta chain) derives from a study of T cells in Graves' hyperthyroidism and ophthalmopathy. Study-wide context: Blood from the periphery was taken at initial diagnosis, before any treatment.

The ends were cut back, 7 bases at V and 2 bases at J, with 12 bases in the middle. The CDR3 runs 14 residues. CDR1 is LNHDA, CDR2 SQIVND, per germline (reference sequence). Diagnoses used clinical symptoms, serum thyroxine and TRAb, thyroid ultrasound and orbital computed tomography. A note on this clonotype: The antigen is undetermined.

Amplification of TCR beta CDR3 regions was performed using RNA transcripts as template. The primer set for the first-round RT-PCR of the TCR CDR3 was HTBI. Using its own MiXCR run on the multiplex PCR reads, TCRdb lists one record per CDR3 protein. The table lists 250,000 or so distinct CDR3 sequences, 13% to 15% of them singletons. Study results and caveats: A median approximately 6.8 months before onset, the model predicted ophthalmopathy. Most expanded thyroid clonotypes above 0.001 recurred in blood.

The sequence came from a woman aged 40-49 years with Graves' hyperthyroidism that later progressed to Graves' ophthalmopathy. The chain has TRBV19 and TRBJ2-4; D might be TRBD1 or TRBD2, each matching 5 bases. Source material: blood. In DNA form, the CDR3 reads TGTGCCAGTAACCGGGACGTGACCAAAAACATTCAGTACTTC. Translating gives CASNRDVTKNIQYF.